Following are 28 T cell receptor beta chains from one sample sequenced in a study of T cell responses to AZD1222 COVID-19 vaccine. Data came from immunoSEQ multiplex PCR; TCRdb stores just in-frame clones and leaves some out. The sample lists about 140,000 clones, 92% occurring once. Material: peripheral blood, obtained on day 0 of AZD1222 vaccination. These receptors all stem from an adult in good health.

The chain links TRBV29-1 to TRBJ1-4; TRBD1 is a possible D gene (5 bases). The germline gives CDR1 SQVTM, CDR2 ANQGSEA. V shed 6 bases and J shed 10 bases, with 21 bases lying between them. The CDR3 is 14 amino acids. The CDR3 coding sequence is TGCAGCGTGAAGGACGGTTGGAATAGGGGAAAACTGTTTTTT. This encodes CSVKDGWNRGKLFF.

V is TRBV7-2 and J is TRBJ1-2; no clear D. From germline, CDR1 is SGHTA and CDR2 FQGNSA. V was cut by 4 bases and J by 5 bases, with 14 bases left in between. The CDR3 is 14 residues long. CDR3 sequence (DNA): TGTGCCAGCAGCTCCGGAGCTGGGATGTATGGCTACACCTTC. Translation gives CASSSGAGMYGYTF.

For the CDR3, the DNA is TGTGCCAGCAGTTTAACCGGGTTGTATGGCTACACCTTC. Protein: CASSLTGLYGYTF. The chain employs TRBV12-3 or TRBV12-4 and TRBJ1-2; no reliable D call. The CDR3 sequence is 13 residues long. V shed 2 bases and J shed 5 bases, with 9 bases lying between them.

The CDR3 DNA sequence: TGTGCCAGCAGTCTTGGGGGTCCTAATGAAAAACTGTTTTTT. Translation gives CASSLGGPNEKLFF. V and J are TRBV9 and TRBJ1-4; a possible D gene is TRBD1 (5 bases). The V end was cut by 5 bases, the J end by 3 bases, with 11 bases between. The CDR3 is made up of 14 amino acids. From germline, CDR1 is SGDLS and CDR2 YYNGEE.

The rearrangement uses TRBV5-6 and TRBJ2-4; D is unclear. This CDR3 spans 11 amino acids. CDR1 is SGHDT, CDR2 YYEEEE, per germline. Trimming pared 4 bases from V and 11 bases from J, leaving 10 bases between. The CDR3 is CASSLGPLQYF. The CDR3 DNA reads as TGTGCCAGCAGCCTAGGCCCCCTTCAGTACTTC.

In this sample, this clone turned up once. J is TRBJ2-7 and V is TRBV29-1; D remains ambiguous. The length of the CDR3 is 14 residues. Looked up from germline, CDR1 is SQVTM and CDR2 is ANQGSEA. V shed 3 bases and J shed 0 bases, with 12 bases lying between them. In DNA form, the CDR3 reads TGCAGCGTTGAGTGGGTGAGATCCTCCTACGAGCAGTACTTC. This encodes CSVEWVRSSYEQYF.

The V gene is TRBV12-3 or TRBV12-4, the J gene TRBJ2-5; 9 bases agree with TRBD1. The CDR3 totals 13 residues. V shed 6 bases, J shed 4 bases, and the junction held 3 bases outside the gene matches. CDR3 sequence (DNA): TGTGCCAGCAGGCAGGACAGGGGAGAGACCCAGTACTTC. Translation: CASRQDRGETQYF.

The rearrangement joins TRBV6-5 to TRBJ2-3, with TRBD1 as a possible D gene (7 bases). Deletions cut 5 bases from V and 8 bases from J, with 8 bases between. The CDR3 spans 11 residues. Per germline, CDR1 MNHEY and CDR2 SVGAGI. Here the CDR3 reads CASSQGGTQYF. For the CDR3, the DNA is TGTGCCAGCAGTCAGGGGGGTACGCAGTATTTT.

This CDR3 is CSARQGASTDTQYF. Written as DNA, the CDR3 is TGCAGCGCTAGACAGGGGGCGAGCACAGATACGCAGTATTTT. The chain is built from TRBV29-1 and TRBJ2-3; 10 nucleotides align to TRBD1. Germline CDR1 is SQVTM and CDR2 is ANQGSEA. Germline trimming cut 7 bases from V and 0 bases from J; bases unmatched to any gene: 4. CDR3 length: 14 residues.

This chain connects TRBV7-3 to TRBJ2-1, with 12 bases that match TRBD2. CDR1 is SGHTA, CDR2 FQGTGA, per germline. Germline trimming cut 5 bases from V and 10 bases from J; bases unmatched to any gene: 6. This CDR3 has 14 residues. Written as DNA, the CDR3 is TGTGCCAGCAGCCGTTCCGGGACTAGCGGGGAGCAGTTCTTC. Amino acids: CASSRSGTSGEQFF.

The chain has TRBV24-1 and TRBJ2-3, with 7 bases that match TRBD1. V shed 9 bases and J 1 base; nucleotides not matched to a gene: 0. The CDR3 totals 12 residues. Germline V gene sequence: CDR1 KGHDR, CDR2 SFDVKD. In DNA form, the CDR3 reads TGTGCCACCGGGACAGGCACAGATACGCAGTATTTT. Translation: CATGTGTDTQYF.

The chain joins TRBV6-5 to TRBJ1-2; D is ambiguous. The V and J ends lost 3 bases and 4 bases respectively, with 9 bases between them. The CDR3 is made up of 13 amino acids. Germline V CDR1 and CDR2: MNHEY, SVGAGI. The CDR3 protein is CASSYSGPYGYTF. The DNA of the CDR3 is TGTGCCAGCAGTTATTCCGGGCCCTATGGCTACACCTTC.

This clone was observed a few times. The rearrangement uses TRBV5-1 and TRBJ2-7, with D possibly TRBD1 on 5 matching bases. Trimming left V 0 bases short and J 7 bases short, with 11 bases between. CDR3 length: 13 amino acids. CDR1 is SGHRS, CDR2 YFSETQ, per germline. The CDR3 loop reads CASSLVEKGEQYF. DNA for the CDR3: TGCGCCAGCAGCTTGGTCGAGAAGGGGGAGCAGTACTTC. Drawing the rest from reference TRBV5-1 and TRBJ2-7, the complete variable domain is KAGVTQTPRYLIKTRGQQVTLSCSPISGHRSVSWYQQTPGQGLQFLFEYFSETQRNKGNFPGRFSGRQFSNSRSEMNVSTLELGDSALYLCASSLVEKGEQYFGPGTRLTVT.

The CDR3 coding sequence is TGTGCCAGCAGCTTGGGGCTACAGGGGGCCGCAACTAATGAAAAACTGTTTTTT. It is translated as CASSLGLQGAATNEKLFF. The rearrangement joins TRBV7-9 to TRBJ1-4; TRBD1 matches at 9 bases. The CDR3 extends over 18 amino acids. Germline V gene data show CDR1 as SEHNR and CDR2 as FQNEAQ (reference sequence). V gave up 3 bases and J gave up 0 bases; unmatched junction bases: 8.

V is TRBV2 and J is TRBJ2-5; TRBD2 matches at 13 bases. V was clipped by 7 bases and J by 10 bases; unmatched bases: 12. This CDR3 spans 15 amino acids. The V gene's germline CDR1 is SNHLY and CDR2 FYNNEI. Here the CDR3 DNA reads TGTGCCAGCACCCTGGGACTAGCGGGATACCGGGACCAGTACTTC. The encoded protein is CASTLGLAGYRDQYF.

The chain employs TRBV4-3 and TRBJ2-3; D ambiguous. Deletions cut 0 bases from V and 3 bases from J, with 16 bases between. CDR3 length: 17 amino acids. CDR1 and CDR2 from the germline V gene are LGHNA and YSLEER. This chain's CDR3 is CASSQDFSGAFTDTQYF. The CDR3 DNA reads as TGCGCCAGCAGCCAAGATTTCTCAGGTGCCTTTACAGATACGCAGTATTTT.

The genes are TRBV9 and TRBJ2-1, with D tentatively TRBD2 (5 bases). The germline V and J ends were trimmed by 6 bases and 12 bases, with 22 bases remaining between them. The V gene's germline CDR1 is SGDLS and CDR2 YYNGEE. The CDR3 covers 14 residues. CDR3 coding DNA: TGTGCCAGCACCACCGGACCTACCGTTGGAGGGCAGTTCTTC. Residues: CASTTGPTVGGQFF.

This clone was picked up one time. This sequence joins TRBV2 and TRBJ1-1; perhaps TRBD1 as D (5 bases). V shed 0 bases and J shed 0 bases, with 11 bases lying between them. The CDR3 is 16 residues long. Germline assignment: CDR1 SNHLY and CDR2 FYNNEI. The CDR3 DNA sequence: TGTGCCAGCAGTGAAGCGGGGCACCATATGAACACTGAAGCTTTCTTT. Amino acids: CASSEAGHHMNTEAFF. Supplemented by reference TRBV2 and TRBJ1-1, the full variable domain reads EPEVTQTPSHQVTQMGQEVILRCVPISNHLYFYWYRQILGQKVEFLVSFYNNEISEKSEIFDDQFSVERPDGSNFTLKIRSTKLEDSAMYFCASSEAGHHMNTEAFFGQGTRLTVV.

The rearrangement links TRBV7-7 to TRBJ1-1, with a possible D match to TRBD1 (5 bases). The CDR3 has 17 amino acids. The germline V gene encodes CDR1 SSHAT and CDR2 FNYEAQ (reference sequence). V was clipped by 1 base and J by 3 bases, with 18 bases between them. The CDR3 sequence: CASSLVRAGSWDTEAFF. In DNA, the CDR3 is TGTGCCAGCAGCTTAGTTAGAGCAGGGTCGTGGGACACTGAAGCTTTCTTT.

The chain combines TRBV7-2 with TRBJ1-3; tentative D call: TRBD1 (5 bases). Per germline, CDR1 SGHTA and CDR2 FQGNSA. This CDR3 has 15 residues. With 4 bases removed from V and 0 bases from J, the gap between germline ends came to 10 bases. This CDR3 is CASSSVGGSGNTIYF. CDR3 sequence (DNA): TGTGCCAGCAGCTCCGTGGGGGGCTCTGGAAACACCATATATTTT.

The CDR3 reads CASSLQGAKGYTF. In DNA, the CDR3 is TGTGCCAGCAGTCTACAGGGGGCGAAGGGCTACACCTTC. The chain joins TRBV27 to TRBJ1-2, with TRBD1 identical over 9 bases. The CDR3 spans 13 residues. V shed 5 bases, J shed 8 bases, and the junction held 6 bases outside the gene matches. The germline V gene has CDR1 MNHEY and CDR2 SMNVEV (reference sequence).

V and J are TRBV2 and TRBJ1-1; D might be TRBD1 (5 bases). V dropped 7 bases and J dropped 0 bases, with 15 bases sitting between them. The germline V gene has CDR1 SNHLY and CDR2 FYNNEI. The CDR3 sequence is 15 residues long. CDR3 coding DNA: TGTGCCAGCATGGGACTAGGGGTCATGAACACTGAAGCTTTCTTT. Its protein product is CASMGLGVMNTEAFF. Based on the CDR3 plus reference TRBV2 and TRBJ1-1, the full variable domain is EPEVTQTPSHQVTQMGQEVILRCVPISNHLYFYWYRQILGQKVEFLVSFYNNEISEKSEIFDDQFSVERPDGSNFTLKIRSTKLEDSAMYFCASMGLGVMNTEAFFGQGTRLTVV.

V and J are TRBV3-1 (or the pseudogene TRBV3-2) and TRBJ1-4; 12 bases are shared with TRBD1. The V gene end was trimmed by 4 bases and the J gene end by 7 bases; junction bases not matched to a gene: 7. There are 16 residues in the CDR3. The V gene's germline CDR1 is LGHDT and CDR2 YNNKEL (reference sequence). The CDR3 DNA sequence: TGTGCCAGCAGCCCCGTGGGGGGACAGGGGGCTGAAAAACTGTTTTTT. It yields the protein CASSPVGGQGAEKLFF.

CDR3 sequence (DNA): TGTGCCAGCAGTTCAGGCGCGGCCGGGAACACCATATATTTT. Protein: CASSSGAAGNTIYF. The rearrangement uses TRBV28 and TRBJ1-3, with no clear D. This CDR3 has 14 residues. Germline V gives CDR1 MDHEN, CDR2 SYDVKM. Trimming removed 4 bases from V and 7 bases from J, with 14 bases in between. Full variable domain (rest looked up from reference TRBV28 and TRBJ1-3): DVKVTQSSRYLVKRTGEKVFLECVQDMDHENMFWYRQDPGLGLRLIYFSYDVKMKEKGDIPEGYSVSREKKERFSLILESASTNQTSMYLCASSSGAAGNTIYFGEGSWLTVV.

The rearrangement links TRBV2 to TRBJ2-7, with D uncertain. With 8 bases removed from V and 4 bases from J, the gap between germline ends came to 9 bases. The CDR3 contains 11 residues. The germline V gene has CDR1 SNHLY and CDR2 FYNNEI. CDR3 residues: CASALVYEQYF. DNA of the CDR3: TGTGCCAGCGCCCTCGTGTACGAGCAGTACTTC.

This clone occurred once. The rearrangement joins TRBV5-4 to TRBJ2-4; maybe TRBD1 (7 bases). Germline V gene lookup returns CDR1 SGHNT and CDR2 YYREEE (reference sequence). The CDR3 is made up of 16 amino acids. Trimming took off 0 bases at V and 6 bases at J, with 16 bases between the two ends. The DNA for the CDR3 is TGTGCCAGCAGCTTGGTAGGGGGCGGGACGGTAAACATTCAGTACTTC. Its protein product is CASSLVGGGTVNIQYF.

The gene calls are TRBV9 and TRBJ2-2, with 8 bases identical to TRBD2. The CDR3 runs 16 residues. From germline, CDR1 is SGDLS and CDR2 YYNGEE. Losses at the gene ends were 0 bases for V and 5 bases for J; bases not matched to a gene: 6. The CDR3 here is CASSVGGSGATGELFF. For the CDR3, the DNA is TGTGCCAGCAGCGTAGGGGGTAGCGGGGCGACCGGGGAGCTGTTTTTT.

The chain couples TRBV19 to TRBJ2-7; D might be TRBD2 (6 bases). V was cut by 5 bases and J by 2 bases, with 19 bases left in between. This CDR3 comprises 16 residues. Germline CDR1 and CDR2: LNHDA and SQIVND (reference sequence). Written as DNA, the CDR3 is TGTGCCAGTAGTTCAGTTGGGGGGAGAGCAACCTACGAGCAGTACTTC. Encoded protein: CASSSVGGRATYEQYF.